This entry features one TCR beta chain sequence. The entry originates in a study of cytomegalovirus exposure and HLA in healthy donors. Trimming took 6 bases from V and 3 from J; bases not matched to a gene: 6. From germline, CDR1 is MNHNY and CDR2 SVGAGI (reference sequence). CDR3 length equals 14 residues. PCR involved 60 Vbeta and 13 Jbeta primers. Clones were sequenced by immunoSEQ multiplex PCR, and TCRdb holds only the in-frame ones, with some missing. This table has fewer than 200,000 clones, 70% to 90% appearing once. Material for sequencing was PBMCs. The J gene is TRBJ2-5, the V gene TRBV6-6; 8 bases line up with TRBD2. This TCR was sampled from a man aged 30 to 45 in good health and CMV-seropositive. The CDR3 DNA reads TGTGCCAGCAGCCCGGGACTAGGGAAAGAGACCCAGTACTTC. It translates to CASSPGLGKETQYF.